This T cell receptor (beta chain) emerged from a study of monozygotic twins with inflammatory bowel disease. TCRdb re-called the 5' RACE reads; every CDR3 protein appears as one record, without DNA. Seen in this sample are roughly 150,000 distinct CDR3 sequences; the ten most common clones hold 2% to 3%. CDR1 is DFQATT, CDR2 SNEGSKA, per germline (reference sequence). The CDR3 is 17 amino acids. Specimen: blood. The TCR originated in a human donor with ulcerative colitis or Crohn's disease, or a healthy co-twin of an affected twin (not recorded which). The chain combines TRBV20-1 with TRBJ2-6; there is no DNA to check the TCRdb D call of TRBD1. The CDR3: CSARGQGESRGANVLTF.